This T cell receptor (beta chain) emerged from a study of OX40 agonist ivuxolimab in advanced cancers. Study outcomes and limitations: CD4+ and CD8+ T cells in blood underwent clonal expansion by week 6 at 0.1 to 3.0 mg/kg. Expanded clones were, on average, more numerous among CD8+ T cells than CD4+.

Measured with immunoSEQ multiplex PCR; TCRdb has only the in-frame clones, and not every one. The sample includes 65,000 to 90,000 clones, around 86% of them seen just once. A remark on this clone: The antigen is unknown.

Germline lookup yields CDR1 MRHNA and CDR2 SNTAGT. The CDR3 is made up of 14 amino acids. The V gene end was trimmed by 5 bases and the J gene end by 4 bases; junction bases not matched to a gene: 7. The starting material was CD4+ or CD8+ T cells sorted from blood, obtained in a trial of the OX40 agonist ivuxolimab. This receptor was identified in an adult with an advanced solid tumor such as melanoma, head and neck, liver or kidney cancer. This chain connects TRBV6-4 to TRBJ1-1, with TRBD1 identical over 7 bases. The CDR3 reads CASSQGGDSTEAFF. CDR3 DNA sequence: TGTGCCAGCAGTCAGGGGGGAGATAGCACTGAAGCTTTCTTT.